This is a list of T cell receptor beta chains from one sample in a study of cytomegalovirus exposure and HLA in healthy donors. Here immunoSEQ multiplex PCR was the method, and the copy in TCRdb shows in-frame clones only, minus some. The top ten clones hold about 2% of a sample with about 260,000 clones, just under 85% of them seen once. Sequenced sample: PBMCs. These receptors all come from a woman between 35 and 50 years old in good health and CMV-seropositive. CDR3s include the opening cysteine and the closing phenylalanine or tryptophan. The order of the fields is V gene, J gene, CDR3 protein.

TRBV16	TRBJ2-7	CASSQTTVAEQYF
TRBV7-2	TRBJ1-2	CASSFYQPGVDYGYTF
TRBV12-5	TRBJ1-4	CASAMGQPNEKLFF
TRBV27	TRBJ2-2	CASRPSSGSRNTGELFF
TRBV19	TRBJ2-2	CASRAGSLSGELFF
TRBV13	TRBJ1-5	CASSFRDTNQPQHF
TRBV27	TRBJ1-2	CASSLWQGGHGYTF
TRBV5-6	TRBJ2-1	CASSRRSGSSYNEQFF
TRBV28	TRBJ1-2	CASSLGGNYGYTF
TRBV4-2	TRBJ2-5	CASSSHRVETQYF
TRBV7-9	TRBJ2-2	CASSLVGLTGPGELFF
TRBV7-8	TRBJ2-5	CASSLDPSTSGDGETQYF
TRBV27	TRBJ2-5	CASSILGSQETQYF
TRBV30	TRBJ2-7	CAWSNSRQGKQYF
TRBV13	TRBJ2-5	CASSPGLAGGETQYF
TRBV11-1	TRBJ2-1	CASSSGLNEQFF
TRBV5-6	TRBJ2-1	CASITSRIKYNEQFF
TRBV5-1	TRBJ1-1	CASSLAPGGATEAFF
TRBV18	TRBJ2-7	CASQNRDRSSYEQYF
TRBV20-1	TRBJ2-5	CSASFRETQYF
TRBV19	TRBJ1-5	CASSPRQNSNQPQHF
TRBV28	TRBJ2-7	CASSLGTSGREQYF
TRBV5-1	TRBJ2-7	CASSLEQGGNYEQYF
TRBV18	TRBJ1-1	CASSPVGQGVTEAFF
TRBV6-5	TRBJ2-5	CASRIRQQQETQYF
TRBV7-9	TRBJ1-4	CASSLAPGGTNEKLFF
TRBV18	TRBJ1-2	CASSPPGQSNYGYTF
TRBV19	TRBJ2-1	CASSLGNPGADNEQFF
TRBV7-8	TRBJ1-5	CASSLGQGRSNQPQHF
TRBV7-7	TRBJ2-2	CASSLDSGAFTGELFF
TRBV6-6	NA	CASSSSGPNSYEQYF
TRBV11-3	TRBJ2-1	CASSLEGGAISVDEQFF
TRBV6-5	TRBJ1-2	CASSPAGGERYGYTF
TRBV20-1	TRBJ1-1	CSAPRTVGTFF
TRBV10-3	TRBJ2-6	CAIRPGLFSGANVLTF
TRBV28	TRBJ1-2	CASSSSGGVLIHLYGYTF
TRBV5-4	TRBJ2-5	CASSFSTNRVEETQYF
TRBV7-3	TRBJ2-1	CASSWEGEQFF
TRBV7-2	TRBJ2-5	CASSPVAGDYQETQYF
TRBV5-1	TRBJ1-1	CASSLGSEMNTEAFF
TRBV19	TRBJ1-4	CASSSTGGGEKLFF
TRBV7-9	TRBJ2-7	CASSPPGAYEQYF
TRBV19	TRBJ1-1	CASSISLWTLNTEAFF
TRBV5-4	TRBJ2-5	CASSLEGGLETQYF